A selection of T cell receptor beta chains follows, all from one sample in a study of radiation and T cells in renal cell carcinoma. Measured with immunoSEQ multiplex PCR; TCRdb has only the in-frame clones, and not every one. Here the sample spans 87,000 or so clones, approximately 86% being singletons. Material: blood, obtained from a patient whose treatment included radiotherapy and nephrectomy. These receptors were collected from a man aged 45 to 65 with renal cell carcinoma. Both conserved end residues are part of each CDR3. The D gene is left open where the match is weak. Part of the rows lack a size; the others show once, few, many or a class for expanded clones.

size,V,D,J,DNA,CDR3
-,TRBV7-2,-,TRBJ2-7,TGTGCCAGCAGCTTAGTCTGGGGCCCCCGGAACGAGCAGTACTTC,CASSLVWGPRNEQYF
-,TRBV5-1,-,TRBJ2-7,TGCGCCAGCAGCCCTCAGGGACATTCGAACGAGCAGTACTTC,CASSPQGHSNEQYF
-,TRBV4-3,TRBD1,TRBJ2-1,TGCGCCAGCAGCCCAGACAGGGGGGAGGGGAATGAGCAGTTCTTC,CASSPDRGEGNEQFF
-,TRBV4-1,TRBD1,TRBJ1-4,TGCGCCAGCAGCCAAGCGCAAAACAGGGGGCAGGGTGAAAAACTGTTTTTT,CASSQAQNRGQGEKLFF
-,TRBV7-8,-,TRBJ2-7,TGTGCCGCGGGGGACAGGATATACGAGCAGTACTTC,CAAGDRIYEQYF
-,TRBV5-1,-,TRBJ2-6,TGCGCCAGCAGCTTGGCAGGGGTAGGGGCCAACGTCCTGACTTTC,CASSLAGVGANVLTF
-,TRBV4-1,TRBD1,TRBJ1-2,TGCGCCAGCAGCCAAGATACAGGACAGGCCTTCTACACCTTC,CASSQDTGQAFYTF
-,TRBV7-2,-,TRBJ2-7,TGTGCCAGCAGCTTAGAGGTGCCCGAGCAGTACTTC,CASSLEVPEQYF
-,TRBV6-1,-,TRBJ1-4,TGTGCCAGCAGCTACCGGGTCCCTAATGAAAAACTGTTTTTT,CASSYRVPNEKLFF
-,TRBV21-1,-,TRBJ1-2,TGTGCCAGCAGCAGGACACTACCCCGCTATGGCTACACCTTC,CASSRTLPRYGYTF
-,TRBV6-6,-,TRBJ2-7,TGTGCCAGCATCCGGGAAAATGACTATTTCTACGAGCAGTACTTC,CASIRENDYFYEQYF
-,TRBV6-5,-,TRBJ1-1,TGTGCCAGCAGTTACGAGGGGAACACTGAAGCTTTCTTT,CASSYEGNTEAFF
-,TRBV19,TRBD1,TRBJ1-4,TGTGCCAGTAAGACAGGGGGCGATGAAAAACTGTTTTTT,CASKTGGDEKLFF
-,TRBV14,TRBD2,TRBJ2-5,TGTGCCAGCAGCCAAGGACTAGCCGTTGAGACCCAGTACTTC,CASSQGLAVETQYF
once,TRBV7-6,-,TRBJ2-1,TGTGCCAGCAGCTTATTCGGCGATGAGCAGTTCTTC,CASSLFGDEQFF
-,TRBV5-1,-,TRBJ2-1,TGCGCCAGCAGCTTTTCCGACTTCAACTACAATGAGCAGTTCTTC,CASSFSDFNYNEQFF
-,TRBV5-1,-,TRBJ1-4,TGCGCCAGCAGCACCGGACAGATTGGGAGCGAAAAACTGTTTTTT,CASSTGQIGSEKLFF
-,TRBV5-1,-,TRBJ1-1,TGCGCCAGCAGCTTGGGGGTCCAGGGGACTAGCACTGAAGCTTTCTTT,CASSLGVQGTSTEAFF
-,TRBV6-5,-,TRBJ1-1,TGTGCCAGCAGTTACGAGGGGAGTAACACTGAAGCTTTCTTT,CASSYEGSNTEAFF
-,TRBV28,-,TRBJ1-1,TGTGCCAGCAGGTGGATAGTGAACACTGAAGCTTTCTTT,CASRWIVNTEAFF
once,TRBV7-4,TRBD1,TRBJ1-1,TGTGCCAGCAGCTTAGTCAGGGGGCTCCTGAACACTGAAGCTTTCTTT,CASSLVRGLLNTEAFF
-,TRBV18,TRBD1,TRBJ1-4,TGTGCCAGCTCACTGGACAGGGTGGAGGAAAAACTGTTTTTT,CASSLDRVEEKLFF
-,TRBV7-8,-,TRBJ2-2,TGTGCCAGCAGCTCCCGAAGGGTAGACACCGGGGAGCTGTTTTTT,CASSSRRVDTGELFF
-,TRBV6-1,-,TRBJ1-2,TGTGCCAGCAGTGAACCCCCGGGGATCTATGGCTACACCTTC,CASSEPPGIYGYTF
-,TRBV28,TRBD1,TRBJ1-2,TGTGCCAGCAGCCGGACAGGGGCCGAGATCTATGGCTACACCTTC,CASSRTGAEIYGYTF